This entry lists 22 T cell receptor beta chains sequenced from one sample in a study of blood T cell repertoires in COVID-19. The assay was immunoSEQ multiplex PCR, and TCRdb's table has in-frame clones only and misses some. This repertoire shows 150,000 to 200,000 clones, 85% found once; its top ten account for 3% to 3.5%. The sample was peripheral blood. All receptors come from a human donor with acute or convalescent COVID-19. The donor label of this sample is uncertain.

The chain is built from TRBV24-1 and TRBJ2-7; 11 nucleotides agree with TRBD1. V lost 4 bases to trimming and J lost 6 bases; unmatched junction nucleotides: 7. Looked up from germline, CDR1 is KGHDR and CDR2 is SFDVKD. The CDR3 length is 15 residues. CDR3 DNA: TGTGCCACCAGTGACGCCGGACAGGGGGCTGGCGAGCAGTACTTC. This encodes CATSDAGQGAGEQYF.

The chain recombines TRBV9 with TRBJ2-7, with 8 bases aligning to TRBD1. After removal of 3 bases from V and 1 base from J, the junction contained 3 bases not matched to a gene. The germline CDR1 and CDR2 sequences are SGDLS and YYNGEE. There are 14 residues in the CDR3. The CDR3 sequence is CASSGDRGSYEQYF. In DNA, the CDR3 is TGTGCCAGCAGCGGCGACAGGGGATCCTACGAGCAGTACTTC.

The chain links TRBV5-6 to TRBJ2-7; TRBD2 is a possible D gene (6 bases). The V gene's germline CDR1 is SGHDT and CDR2 YYEEEE. The V end lost 7 bases, the J end lost 7 bases, and 33 bases lay between the germline ends. This CDR3 has 18 amino acids. CDR3 amino acids: CASCKSRPLRERGREQYF. The CDR3 DNA is TGTGCCAGCTGCAAATCCAGGCCTCTCCGGGAGCGAGGTAGGGAGCAGTACTTC.

This chain connects TRBV7-3 to TRBJ2-1; 8 bases fit TRBD1. Per the germline V gene, CDR1 is SGHTA and CDR2 is FQGTGA. The V segment lost 4 bases and the J segment 2 bases; nucleotides outside the gene matches: 13. The CDR3 consists of 18 residues. CDR3 bases: TGTGCCAGCAGCTCCAAGGGCTCCGGGACAGGACCCTACAATGAGCAGTTCTTC. It is translated as CASSSKGSGTGPYNEQFF.

The CDR3 coding sequence is TGTGCCAGCAGCTCCCAGTTCGGAGGGGAGGTACGGGTTGAAGCTTTCTTT. Residues: CASSSQFGGEVRVEAFF. The chain has TRBV5-5 and TRBJ1-1, with D possibly being TRBD1 (5 bases). CDR3 length: 17 residues. V lost 3 bases to trimming and J lost 7 bases, with 25 bases between them. The germline V gene has CDR1 SGHKS and CDR2 YYEKEE (reference sequence).

The chain recombines TRBV24-1 with TRBJ2-2; 11 bases align to TRBD2. In germline, CDR1 is KGHDR, CDR2 SFDVKD. The junction had 5 bases not matched to a gene; V was cut back by 3 bases and J by 6 bases. The CDR3 has 16 amino acids. The CDR3 spells CATSDSSGGAAGELFF. In nucleotides, the CDR3 is TGTGCCACCAGTGATAGTAGCGGGGGGGCTGCCGGGGAGCTGTTTTTT.

The V call is TRBV28, the J call TRBJ1-2; no clear D gene. Germline CDR1 and CDR2: MDHEN and SYDVKM. This CDR3 region has 14 residues. Trimming left V 5 bases short and J 1 base short, with 11 bases between. In DNA, the CDR3 is TGTGCCAGCAGTAGCGGCAGTAATAACTATGGCTACACCTTC. Protein: CASSSGSNNYGYTF.

The V call is TRBV4-3, the J call TRBJ2-5; maybe TRBD2 (6 bases). V gave up 2 bases and J gave up 5 bases, with 15 bases separating them. Germline lookup yields CDR1 LGHNA and CDR2 YSLEER. This CDR3 is 15 amino acids long. The CDR3 is CASSQILTSRETQYF. The CDR3 bases are TGCGCCAGCAGCCAAATACTTACTAGCCGGGAGACCCAGTACTTC.

This clone has a handful of counts. The gene calls are TRBV12-5 and TRBJ1-6, with TRBD1 matching 9 bases. The CDR3 is 16 residues long. CDR1 and CDR2 from the germline V gene are LGHNT and FRNRAP. J lost 4 bases, V lost 9 bases, and 10 bases had no gene match. The CDR3 DNA reads TGTGCTAGCGCAACAACAGGGGGCCAGTATAATTCACCCCTCCACTTT. Its protein is CASATTGGQYNSPLHF.

The chain links TRBV27 to TRBJ2-1, with 8 bases matching TRBD1. The CDR3 loop spans 20 amino acids. V gave up 4 bases and J gave up 1 base; unmatched junction bases: 18. Germline V lookup: CDR1 MNHEY, CDR2 SMNVEV (reference sequence). The CDR3, as DNA: TGTGCCAGCAGTTCCTGGGGCAGGGGGCCGGTGACCGGGTCCTACAATGAGCAGTTCTTC. Translating it yields CASSSWGRGPVTGSYNEQFF.

This rearrangement joins TRBV18 to TRBJ2-6; TRBD1 matches 7 bases. The V and J ends lost 4 bases and 4 bases, in that order; junction bases with no gene match: 4. Germline CDR1 and CDR2: KGHSH and LQKENI. CDR3 length equals 15 residues. The CDR3 is CASSQGAGGANVLTF. The CDR3 nucleotides are TGTGCCAGCTCACAGGGGGCTGGCGGGGCCAACGTCCTGACTTTC.

This chain links TRBV9 with TRBJ2-7; weak D call: TRBD1 (5 bases). Trimming shortened V by 0 bases and J by 3 bases, and 10 bases separated the two germline ends. Germline V gives CDR1 SGDLS, CDR2 YYNGEE. The CDR3 is 14 residues long. For the CDR3, the DNA is TGTGCCAGCAGCGTAGGGACACGGAGCTACGAGCAGTACTTC. Residues: CASSVGTRSYEQYF.

V is TRBV9 and J is TRBJ1-2; D is perhaps TRBD1 (5 bases). Trimming shortened V by 3 bases and J by 6 bases, and 21 bases separated the two germline ends. This CDR3 region has 16 residues. CDR1 is SGDLS and CDR2 is YYNGEE in the germline V gene. The CDR3 DNA is TGTGCCAGCAGCGGCGGGGGAGAGGGAGTGGCACATGGCTACACCTTC. Translated: CASSGGGEGVAHGYTF.

This chain uses TRBV5-6 with TRBJ2-3; 9 bases are a match to TRBD2. Germline loops: CDR1 SGHDT, CDR2 YYEEEE. There are 15 residues in the CDR3. The trim removed 3 bases at V and 4 bases at J, leaving 6 bases unmatched. Here the CDR3 DNA reads TGTGCCAGCAGCTATCGCGGGGGGGCGGCAGATACGCAGTATTTT. It translates to CASSYRGGAADTQYF.

The CDR3 region has the DNA TGTGCCAGCAGCCAAGCAGGGGGCGACTATGGCTACACCTTC. Its protein product is CASSQAGGDYGYTF. The chain is built from TRBV3-1 (or the pseudogene TRBV3-2) and TRBJ1-2; 8 nucleotides match TRBD1. The CDR3 sequence is 14 residues long. Germline CDR1 LGHDT, CDR2 YNNKEL (reference sequence). The trim removed 1 base at V and 3 bases at J, leaving 1 base unmatched.

The V gene is TRBV5-4, the J gene TRBJ1-4, with 7 bases that match TRBD1. The CDR3 runs 15 residues. Trimming at V came to 4 bases and at J to 5 bases, leaving 8 bases not matched to a gene. Germline CDR1 and CDR2: SGHNT and YYREEE (reference sequence). CDR3 region: CASSPRDSRNEKLFF. The CDR3 nucleotides are TGTGCCAGCAGCCCCCGGGACAGTAGAAATGAAAAACTGTTTTTT.

The chain has TRBV7-9 and TRBJ1-2, with no clear D. The CDR3 contains 15 residues. In germline, CDR1 is SEHNR, CDR2 FQNEAQ (reference sequence). V dropped 3 bases and J dropped 0 bases, with 11 bases sitting between them. The CDR3 loop is CASSLLASANYGYTF. CDR3 DNA sequence: TGTGCCAGCAGCTTGCTCGCCAGCGCTAACTATGGCTACACCTTC. The full variable domain, with the rest looked up from reference TRBV7-9 and TRBJ1-2, is DTGVSQNPRHKITKRGQNVTFRCDPISEHNRLYWYRQTLGQGPEFLTYFQNEAQLEKSRLLSDRFSAERPKGSFSTLEIQRTEQGDSAMYLCASSLLASANYGYTFGSGTRLTVV.

This clone has only a few counts. This rearrangement joins TRBV5-6 to TRBJ1-3; 7 nucleotides align to TRBD1. Germline V lookup: CDR1 SGHDT, CDR2 YYEEEE. This CDR3 contains 15 residues. With 1 base clipped from V and 0 bases from J, the junction kept 1 base outside the gene matches. As DNA, the CDR3 is TGTGCCAGCAGCTTGCAGGGGGGCTCTGGAAACACCATATATTTT. Its translation: CASSLQGGSGNTIYF.

This chain uses TRBV19 with TRBJ1-3; perhaps TRBD1 as D (5 bases). The CDR3 is 15 residues long. The germline V gene encodes CDR1 LNHDA and CDR2 SQIVND (reference sequence). V dropped 6 bases and J dropped 4 bases, with 16 bases sitting between them. The DNA of the CDR3 is TGTGCCAGTAGACCGCCGGGACTAGGAGGAAACACCATATATTTT. This codes for CASRPPGLGGNTIYF.

The chain recombines TRBV7-2 with TRBJ1-1; 7 nucleotides align to TRBD1. The CDR3 is 16 residues long. CDR1 and CDR2 (germline): SGHTA, FQGNSA. With V trimmed by 4 bases and J by 2 bases, 10 bases remained unmatched. CDR3 sequence (DNA): TGTGCCAGCAGCTCCCCGACAGGGCATACCAACACTGAAGCTTTCTTT. Amino acid sequence: CASSSPTGHTNTEAFF.

The chain carries TRBV19 and TRBJ1-6; 7 bases fit TRBD1. The CDR3 runs to 16 residues. Losses at the gene ends were 5 bases for V and 0 bases for J; bases not matched to a gene: 4. Germline lookup yields CDR1 LNHDA and CDR2 SQIVND (reference sequence). CDR3 amino acids: CASSVQGSSYNSPLHF. CDR3 sequence (DNA): TGTGCCAGTAGTGTACAGGGGAGCTCCTATAATTCACCCCTCCACTTT.

V and J are TRBV5-1 and TRBJ1-4; 7 bases align to TRBD1. The CDR3 extends over 14 amino acids. V was pared by 5 bases and J by 8 bases, with 9 bases of the junction left unmatched. Germline-derived CDR1 and CDR2 are SGHRS and YFSETQ. CDR3 residues: CASRPRQGGEKLFF. The DNA of the CDR3 is TGCGCCAGCAGACCTCGCCAGGGGGGCGAAAAACTGTTTTTT. Filled out from reference TRBV5-1 and TRBJ1-4, the complete variable domain reads KAGVTQTPRYLIKTRGQQVTLSCSPISGHRSVSWYQQTPGQGLQFLFEYFSETQRNKGNFPGRFSGRQFSNSRSEMNVSTLELGDSALYLCASRPRQGGEKLFFGSGTQLSVL.